One and the same sample provided the 20 T cell receptor beta chains below, sequenced in a study of cytomegalovirus exposure and HLA in healthy donors. PCR involved 60 Vbeta and 13 Jbeta primers. Here immunoSEQ multiplex PCR was the method, and the copy in TCRdb shows in-frame clones only, minus some. The table shows over 150,000 clones, with approximately 84% occurring only once. Specimen: PBMCs. These receptors were collected from a man in his late teens or twenties in good health and CMV-seronegative.

The chain carries TRBV7-9 and TRBJ2-7, with 7 bases matching TRBD1. The CDR3 is 15 amino acids. Trimming cost V 5 bases and J 9 bases; bases outside gene matches: 16. Germline V lookup: CDR1 SEHNR, CDR2 FQNEAQ (reference sequence). The CDR3 region has the DNA TGTGCCAGCAGCGGACCGGGACAGACTGGTAGTGGGCAGTACTTC. It codes for CASSGPGQTGSGQYF.

The rearrangement joins TRBV18 to TRBJ2-7; 15 nucleotides agree with TRBD2. Germline-derived CDR1 and CDR2 are KGHSH and LQKENI. V lost 3 bases and J lost 6; bases outside the gene matches: 3. The CDR3 consists of 15 residues. CDR3 nucleotides: TGTGCCAGCTCACCGGGGACTAGCGGGAGGAGCGAGCAGTACTTC. Translating gives CASSPGTSGRSEQYF.

This clone has more than one count but fewer than ten. The V gene is TRBV4-1, the J gene TRBJ1-4, with no clear D. CDR1 is MGHRA and CDR2 is YSYEKL in the germline V gene. The CDR3 totals 14 residues. Trimming shortened V by 0 bases and J by 8 bases, and 10 bases separated the two germline ends. In nucleotides, the CDR3 is TGCGCCAGCAGCCAAGAGGGCCGAGGGGAAAAACTGTTTTTT. This translates into CASSQEGRGEKLFF.

V gene TRBV2 combines with J gene TRBJ2-7, with 8 bases matching TRBD1. The CDR3 consists of 15 residues. CDR1 and CDR2 from the germline V gene are SNHLY and FYNNEI. V dropped 7 bases and J dropped 1; count of bases not matched to a gene: 9. In DNA, the CDR3 is TGTGCCAGCAAGGCGACAACAGGGGGGTCCTACGAGCAGTACTTC. This encodes CASKATTGGSYEQYF.

This clone occurred a few times. Other DNA sequences in the same sample also yield this CDR3. The chain has TRBV28 and TRBJ1-3, with D hard to call. Looked up from germline, CDR1 is MDHEN and CDR2 is SYDVKM. The CDR3 sequence is 14 residues long. V shed 2 bases and J shed 2 bases, with 7 bases lying between them. Written as DNA, the CDR3 is TGTGCCAGCAGTTTAACGGGAGCTGGAAACACCATATATTTT. Its protein is CASSLTGAGNTIYF.

J is TRBJ1-3 and V is TRBV5-8; D remains unclear. CDR1 is SGHTS and CDR2 is YDEGEE in the germline V gene. V was trimmed by 0 bases and J by 0 bases, leaving 7 bases between them. The CDR3 length is 15 residues. As DNA, the CDR3 is TGTGCCAGCAGCTTGGACGGGAACTCTGGAAACACCATATATTTT. As protein: CASSLDGNSGNTIYF.

The rearrangement links TRBV9 to TRBJ2-3; 8 bases map to TRBD2. In germline, CDR1 is SGDLS, CDR2 YYNGEE. The CDR3 spans 15 residues. Germline trimming cut 2 bases from V and 5 bases from J; bases unmatched to any gene: 7. The CDR3 coding sequence is TGTGCCAGCAGCGTTGGGACTAGGACGAGAGATACGCAGTATTTT. Translated, it gives CASSVGTRTRDTQYF.

The J gene is TRBJ2-4, the V gene TRBV7-9; D is uncertain. V was clipped by 5 bases and J by 2 bases, with 13 bases between them. Germline loops: CDR1 SEHNR, CDR2 FQNEAQ (reference sequence). This CDR3 spans 15 amino acids. The CDR3 protein is CASSPRGAPKNIQYF. The CDR3 bases are TGTGCCAGCAGCCCTCGTGGAGCCCCCAAAAACATTCAGTACTTC.

This clone came up once. The V and J genes are TRBV19 and TRBJ1-6; the match to TRBD1 covers 9 bases. Germline CDR1 is LNHDA and CDR2 is SQIVND (reference sequence). CDR3 length: 17 residues. V dropped 7 bases and J dropped 0; count of bases not matched to a gene: 7. The CDR3 loop is CASKGQGTRSYNSPLHF. The DNA of the CDR3 is TGTGCCAGTAAAGGACAGGGGACCCGCTCCTATAATTCACCCCTCCACTTT.

CDR3 region: CASSPLGRGQGMNTEAFF. The CDR3, as DNA: TGTGCCAGCTCACCACTAGGGAGAGGGCAGGGGATGAACACTGAAGCTTTCTTT. This rearrangement joins TRBV18 to TRBJ1-1, with D perhaps matching TRBD1 (6 bases). CDR1 KGHSH and CDR2 LQKENI come from the germline V gene. The V end lost 1 base, the J end lost 0 bases, and 18 bases lay between the germline ends. The CDR3 has 18 residues.

This chain connects TRBV18 to TRBJ1-4; D remains unclear. From germline, CDR1 is KGHSH and CDR2 LQKENI. V dropped 4 bases and J dropped 7 bases, with 10 bases sitting between them. CDR3 length: 13 residues. This CDR3 reads CASSLILSEKLFF. As DNA, the CDR3 is TGTGCCAGCTCACTTATACTAAGTGAAAAACTGTTTTTT.

The V gene is TRBV28, the J gene TRBJ2-3; 9 bases map to TRBD1. After removal of 3 bases from V and 6 bases from J, the junction contained 10 bases not matched to a gene. Per germline, CDR1 MDHEN and CDR2 SYDVKM. The length of the CDR3 is 16 residues. As DNA, the CDR3 is TGTGCCAGCAGTTTTTCTTTGACAGGGGGAAGGGATACGCAGTATTTT. Its translation: CASSFSLTGGRDTQYF.

The CDR3 reads CASSHSVRGQGTEQYF. The CDR3, as DNA: TGTGCCAGCAGCCACTCTGTGAGGGGACAGGGGACGGAGCAGTACTTC. The chain couples TRBV9 to TRBJ2-7; 10 nucleotides match TRBD1. V shed 4 bases, J shed 7 bases, and the junction held 14 bases outside the gene matches. This CDR3 is 16 amino acids long. Germline V gene lookup returns CDR1 SGDLS and CDR2 YYNGEE.

In DNA form, the CDR3 reads TGTGCCAGCAGTCCCGGGACTAGCGGGAAGAATGAGCAGTTCTTC. It translates to CASSPGTSGKNEQFF. The chain is built from TRBV28 and TRBJ2-1, with TRBD2 matching over 13 bases. Germline V gene lookup returns CDR1 MDHEN and CDR2 SYDVKM. This CDR3 is built from 15 residues. V lost 5 bases and J lost 7; bases outside the gene matches: 5.

V usage is TRBV15 and J usage is TRBJ2-7; TRBD2 matches 7 bases. Germline V lookup: CDR1 LNHNV, CDR2 YYDKDF (reference sequence). The ends lost 6 bases at V and 2 bases at J; junction bases unmatched: 7. The CDR3 loop spans 14 amino acids. CDR3 nucleotides: TGTGCCACCAGGGGCTCGGGAGGAACCTACGAGCAGTACTTC. Translated: CATRGSGGTYEQYF.

The table lists this clone with a count of one. The chain couples TRBV7-8 to TRBJ2-7; TRBD2 matches 8 bases. Looked up from germline, CDR1 is SGHVS and CDR2 is FQNEAQ. V dropped 7 bases and J dropped 1; count of bases not matched to a gene: 9. This CDR3 has 15 residues. The CDR3 DNA reads TGTGCCAGCATGGGGGTAGCGGGAAGGTCCTACGAGCAGTACTTC. It yields the protein CASMGVAGRSYEQYF.

The V gene is TRBV19, the J gene TRBJ1-2, with a tentative D call TRBD1 (5 bases). CDR3 length equals 16 residues. Trimming took off 0 bases at V and 5 bases at J, with 16 bases between the two ends. Germline CDR1 is LNHDA and CDR2 is SQIVND (reference sequence). In DNA form, the CDR3 reads TGTGCCAGTAGTATAGACCTGACAGCGCGCTTGTATGGCTACACCTTC. This codes for CASSIDLTARLYGYTF.

The chain couples TRBV7-6 to TRBJ2-2; 8 bases align to TRBD2. This CDR3 has 16 residues. Germline CDR1 reads SGHVS; CDR2 reads FNYEAQ. J lost 4 bases, V lost 3 bases, and 7 bases had no gene match. CDR3 region: CASSFFSGTATGELFF. The CDR3 coding sequence is TGTGCCAGCAGCTTTTTTAGCGGGACTGCCACCGGGGAGCTGTTTTTT.

The chain has TRBV5-1 and TRBJ2-6; 7 nucleotides line up with TRBD1. Germline V lookup: CDR1 SGHRS, CDR2 YFSETQ. J was trimmed by 0 bases and V by 4 bases; bases with no gene match: 10. The CDR3 is 18 amino acids. The CDR3 DNA reads TGCGCCAGCAGCCACTGGACAGGCCGGAGCTCTGGGGCCAACGTCCTGACTTTC. Translation: CASSHWTGRSSGANVLTF.

The chain is built from TRBV11-1 and TRBJ2-2, with D possibly matching TRBD1 (6 bases). The CDR3 has 15 amino acids. The germline CDR1 and CDR2 sequences are SGHAT and FQDESV (reference sequence). V lost 6 bases and J 5 bases, leaving 16 bases between the germline ends. The CDR3 spells CASRNRQVLTGELFF. The CDR3 DNA sequence: TGTGCCAGCAGGAACCGACAGGTTCTGACCGGGGAGCTGTTTTTT.